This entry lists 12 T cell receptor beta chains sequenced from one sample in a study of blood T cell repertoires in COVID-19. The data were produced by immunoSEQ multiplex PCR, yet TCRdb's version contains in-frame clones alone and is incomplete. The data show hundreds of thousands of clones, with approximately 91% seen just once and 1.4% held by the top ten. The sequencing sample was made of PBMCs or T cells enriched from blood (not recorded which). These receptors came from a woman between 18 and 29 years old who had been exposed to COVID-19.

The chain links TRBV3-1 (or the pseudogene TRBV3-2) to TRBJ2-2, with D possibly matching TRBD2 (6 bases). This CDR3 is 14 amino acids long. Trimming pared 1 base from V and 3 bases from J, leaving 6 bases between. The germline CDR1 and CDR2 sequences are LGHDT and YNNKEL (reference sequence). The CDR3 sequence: CASSQGGDTGELFF. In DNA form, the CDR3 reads TGTGCCAGCAGCCAAGGGGGGGACACCGGGGAGCTGTTTTTT.

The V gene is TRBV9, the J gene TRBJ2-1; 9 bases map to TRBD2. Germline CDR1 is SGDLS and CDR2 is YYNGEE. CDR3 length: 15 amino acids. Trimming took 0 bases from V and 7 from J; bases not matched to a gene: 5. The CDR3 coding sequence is TGTGCCAGCAGCGTAGGGGGGACTAGCAGGAATGAGCAGTTCTTC. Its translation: CASSVGGTSRNEQFF.

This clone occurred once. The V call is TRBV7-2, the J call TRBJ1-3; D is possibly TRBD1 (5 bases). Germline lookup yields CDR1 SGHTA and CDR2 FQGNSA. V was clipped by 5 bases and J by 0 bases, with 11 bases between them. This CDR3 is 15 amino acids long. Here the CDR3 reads CASSNGHGSGNTIYF. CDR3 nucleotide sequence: TGTGCCAGCAGCAACGGACACGGCTCTGGAAACACCATATATTTT.

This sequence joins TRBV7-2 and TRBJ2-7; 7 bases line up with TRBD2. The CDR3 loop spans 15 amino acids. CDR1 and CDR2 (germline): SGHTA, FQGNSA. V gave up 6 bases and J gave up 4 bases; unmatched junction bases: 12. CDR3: CASRLAVMVGYEQYF. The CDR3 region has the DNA TGTGCCAGCAGGCTAGCGGTGATGGTCGGGTACGAGCAGTACTTC.

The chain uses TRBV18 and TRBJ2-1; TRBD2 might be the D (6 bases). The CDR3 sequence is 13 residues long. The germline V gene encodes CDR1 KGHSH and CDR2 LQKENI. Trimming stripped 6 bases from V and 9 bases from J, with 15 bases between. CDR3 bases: TGTGCCAGCTCTCCCGGATCCGGGAGTGAGCAGTTCTTC. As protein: CASSPGSGSEQFF.

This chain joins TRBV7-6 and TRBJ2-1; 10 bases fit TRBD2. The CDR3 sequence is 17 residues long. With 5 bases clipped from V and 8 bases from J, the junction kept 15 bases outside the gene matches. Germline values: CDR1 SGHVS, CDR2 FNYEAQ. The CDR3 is CASSPDRASGRYDEQFF. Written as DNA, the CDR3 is TGTGCCAGCAGCCCCGATAGGGCTAGCGGGAGATATGATGAGCAGTTCTTC.

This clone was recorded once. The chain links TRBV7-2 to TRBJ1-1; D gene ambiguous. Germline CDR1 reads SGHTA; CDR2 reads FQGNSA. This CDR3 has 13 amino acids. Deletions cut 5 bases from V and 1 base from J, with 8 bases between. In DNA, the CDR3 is TGTGCCAGCAGCCTAACAGCGAACACTGAAGCTTTCTTT. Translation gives CASSLTANTEAFF. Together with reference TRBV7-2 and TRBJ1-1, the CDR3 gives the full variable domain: GAGVSQSPSNKVTEKGKDVELRCDPISGHTALYWYRQSLGQGLEFLIYFQGNSAPDKSGLPSDRFSAERTGGSVSTLTIQRTQQEDSAVYLCASSLTANTEAFFGQGTRLTVV.

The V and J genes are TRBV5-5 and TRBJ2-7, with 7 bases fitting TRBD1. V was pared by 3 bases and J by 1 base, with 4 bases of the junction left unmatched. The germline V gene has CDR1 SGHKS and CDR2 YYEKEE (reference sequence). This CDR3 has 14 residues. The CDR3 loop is CASSSRQGSYEQYF. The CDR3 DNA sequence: TGTGCCAGCAGCTCTCGACAGGGTTCCTACGAGCAGTACTTC.

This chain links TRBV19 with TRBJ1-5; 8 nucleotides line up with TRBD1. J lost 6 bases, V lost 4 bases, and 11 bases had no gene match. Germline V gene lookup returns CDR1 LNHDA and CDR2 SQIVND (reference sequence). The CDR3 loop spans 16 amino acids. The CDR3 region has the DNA TGTGCCAGTAGTACCTTAGGCCCAGGGGGCCCTCAGCCCCAGCATTTT. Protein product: CASSTLGPGGPQPQHF. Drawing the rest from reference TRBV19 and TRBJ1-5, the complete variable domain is DGGITQSPKYLFRKEGQNVTLSCEQNLNHDAMYWYRQDPGQGLRLIYYSQIVNDFQKGDIAEGYSVSREKKESFPLTVTSAQKNPTAFYLCASSTLGPGGPQPQHFGDGTRLSIL.

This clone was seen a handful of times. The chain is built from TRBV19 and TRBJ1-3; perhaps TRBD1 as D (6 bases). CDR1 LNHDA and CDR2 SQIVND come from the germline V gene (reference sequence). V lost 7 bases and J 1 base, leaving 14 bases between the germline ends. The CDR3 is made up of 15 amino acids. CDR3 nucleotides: TGTGCCAGTATCGACAGGTCGAGGTCTGGAAACACCATATATTTT. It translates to CASIDRSRSGNTIYF.

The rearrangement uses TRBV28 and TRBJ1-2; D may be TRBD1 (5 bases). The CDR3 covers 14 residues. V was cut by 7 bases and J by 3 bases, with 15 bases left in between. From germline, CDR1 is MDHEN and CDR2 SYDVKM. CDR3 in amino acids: CASNNGGAHYGYTF. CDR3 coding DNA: TGTGCCAGCAATAACGGGGGTGCCCACTATGGCTACACCTTC.

This CDR3 reads CASSYSWQTYEQYF. CDR3 bases: TGTGCCAGCAGTTACTCGTGGCAAACCTACGAGCAGTACTTC. This sequence joins TRBV6-5 and TRBJ2-7, with D unresolved. V dropped 0 bases and J dropped 2 bases, with 8 bases sitting between them. This CDR3 has 14 amino acids. Germline V gene lookup returns CDR1 MNHEY and CDR2 SVGAGI.